A few counts support the clone carrying this TCR beta chain. V dropped 0 bases and J dropped 0 bases, with 12 bases sitting between them. The germline V gene has CDR1 SGHDN and CDR2 FVKESK. This CDR3 has 16 amino acids. The data belong to a study of T cells in Graves' hyperthyroidism and ophthalmopathy. From RNA transcripts, TCR beta CDR3 regions were amplified. Researchers ran a first-round RT-PCR on the TCR CDR3 using the HTBI primer set. TCRdb independently ran MiXCR on the multiplex PCR reads; one entry per CDR3 protein. The sample holds approximately 530,000 distinct CDR3 sequences, around 20% seen once.

The chain employs TRBV14 and TRBJ2-7, with D perhaps matching TRBD2 (6 bases). Sequencing input: blood. The TCR sequence derives from a man in his forties or fifties with Graves' ophthalmopathy. The CDR3 region has the DNA TGTGCCAGCAGCCAAGAAGTTGGGGGGAACTCCTACGAGCAGTACTTC. Its protein product is CASSQEVGGNSYEQYF.